This T cell receptor beta chain is from a study of PD-1 blockade in classical Hodgkin lymphoma (TCRdb year 2020). As for the study more broadly: Nivolumab dosing was 3 mg/kg intravenously every 2 weeks, continuing until either disease progression or unacceptable toxicity. The study used TCR beta sequencing and CyTOF to define a peripheral blood immune signature of response to PD-1 blockade in classical Hodgkin lymphoma.

Comments on this clone: Its specific antigen is unknown. Per-nucleotide qualities are absent, and no much larger clonotype sits a single base away.

Genomic DNA was extracted with the Qiagen DNeasy kit from unsorted PBMCs and from negatively selected CD4+ and CD8+ fractions. TCR beta CDR3 regions were amplified by immunoSEQ multiplex PCR using primers annealing to V and J segments. Amplification bias was minimized using a synthetic immune receptor repertoire, and residual bias was removed computationally after sequencing. As for the original processing: Repertoire diversity was quantified as the Shannon entropy index using custom Python scripts. Unsorted, CD4+ and CD8+ repertoires were analyzed separately, except in combined analyses where CD4+ and CD8+ sequences were merged in silico. A clone was considered expanded if an increase in frequency of at least 2-fold after treatment relative to C1D1 was found, and a pseudocount of 0.5 was applied to clones undetected at baseline. Singleton clones were defined as clones with 0 or 1 copy at C1D1, and non-singleton clones were defined as clones with 2 or more copies. Clones expanded in unsorted samples were assigned a CD4+, CD8+ or unknown annotation through matching of protein sequences in sorted samples from the same patient. Wilcoxon tests were applied to paired samples to test diversity changes from C1D1 to C4D1. TCRdb limited this immuneACCESS table to in-frame rearrangements with V and J called. A share of clones is missing; checked studies link under half to unresolved V genes, and the rest is unexplained. V and J calls and clone size are given by that table; D and trimming were obtained from the DNA. Recorded for this sample are just under 100,000 clones; over 80% of them occurred a single time. 10% to 15% of the sample is in the top ten clones.

Broad study findings and their caveats: Only a single clinical trial cohort was studied, and what caused the repertoire differences, possibly disease activity or prior therapy, remained undefined. Trial patients with a complete response had baseline diversity similar to that of newly diagnosed patients, while partial responders and progressors had significantly lower diversity. CD4+ but not CD8+ TCR diversity rose significantly by C4D1 (p=0.0027 vs p=0.16), most apparent in complete responders (p=0.02). Diversity was lower in patients who began nivolumab less than 1 year after ASCT, so these patients were left out of later analyses to avoid confounding by immune reconstitution. Baseline TCR diversity was reported to be lower in newly diagnosed patients than in healthy donors, and even lower in relapsed/refractory patients.

The sample's time point, from its label and the paper: cycle 1 day 1 (C1D1), immediately before nivolumab initiation. Every trial patient had relapsed following autologous stem cell transplantation, and prior brentuximab vedotin exposure was what differed among cohorts A, B and C. The trial cohort comprised approximately 55 patients with relapsed/refractory classical Hodgkin lymphoma whose best overall responses were complete response, partial response or progressive disease. In the multi-cohort phase II CheckMate 205 trial, trial patients received single-agent nivolumab. Best overall response was determined by an independent review committee according to the 2007 International Working Group response criteria. Trial PBMCs were collected immediately before nivolumab initiation (C1D1) and during therapy at cycle 2 day 1 and cycle 4 day 1. Peripheral blood was collected in 8 mL Vacutainer Cell Preparation Tubes, from which PBMCs were isolated by centrifugation and then cryopreserved.

The receptor was derived from a human donor with classical Hodgkin lymphoma. Sample: peripheral blood mononuclear cells (PBMCs), taken at baseline.

In nucleotides, the sequence is TGTGCCACCAGCAGAGGCGGCCGGGAGCTGTTTTTT. Its coded protein is CATSRGGRELFF. The rearrangement joined TRBV15 to TRBJ2-2, with no D gene named confidently. CDR1 LNHNV and CDR2 YYDKDF are derived from the germline V gene (reference sequence). V loses 1 base, J loses 9 bases, and the germline ends lie 6 bases apart. The CDR3 numbers 12 residues from cysteine through phenylalanine. Only the CDR3 DNA stays, 36 bases, in frame from base 1.